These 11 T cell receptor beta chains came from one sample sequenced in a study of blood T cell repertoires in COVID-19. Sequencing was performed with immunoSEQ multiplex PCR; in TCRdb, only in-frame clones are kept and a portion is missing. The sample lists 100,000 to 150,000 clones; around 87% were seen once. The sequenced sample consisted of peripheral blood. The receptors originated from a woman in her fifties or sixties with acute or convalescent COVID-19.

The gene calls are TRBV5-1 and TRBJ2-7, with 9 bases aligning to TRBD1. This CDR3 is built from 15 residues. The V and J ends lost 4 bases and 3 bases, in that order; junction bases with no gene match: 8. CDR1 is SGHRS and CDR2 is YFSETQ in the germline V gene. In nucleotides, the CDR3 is TGCGCCAGCAGCCCCAGTACAGGGGGCGACTACGAGCAGTACTTC. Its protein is CASSPSTGGDYEQYF. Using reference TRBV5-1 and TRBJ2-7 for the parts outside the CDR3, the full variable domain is KAGVTQTPRYLIKTRGQQVTLSCSPISGHRSVSWYQQTPGQGLQFLFEYFSETQRNKGNFPGRFSGRQFSNSRSEMNVSTLELGDSALYLCASSPSTGGDYEQYFGPGTRLTVT.

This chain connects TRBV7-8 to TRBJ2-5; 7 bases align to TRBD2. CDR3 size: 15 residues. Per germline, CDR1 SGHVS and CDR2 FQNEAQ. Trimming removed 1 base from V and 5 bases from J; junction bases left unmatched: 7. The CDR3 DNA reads TGTGCCAGCAGCTTAGGGGGGGGACTGTCGGAGACCCAGTACTTC. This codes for CASSLGGGLSETQYF.

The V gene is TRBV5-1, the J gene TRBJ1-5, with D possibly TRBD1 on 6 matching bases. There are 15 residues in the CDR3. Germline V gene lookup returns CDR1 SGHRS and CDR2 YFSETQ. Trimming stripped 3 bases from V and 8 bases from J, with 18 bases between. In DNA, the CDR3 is TGCGCCAGCAGCTACTATGGGGGGGCTCGGGAGCCCCAGCATTTT. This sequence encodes CASSYYGGAREPQHF.

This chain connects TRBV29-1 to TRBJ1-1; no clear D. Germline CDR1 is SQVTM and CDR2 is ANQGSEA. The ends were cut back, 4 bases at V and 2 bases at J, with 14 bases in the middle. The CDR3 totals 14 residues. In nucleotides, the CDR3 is TGCAGCGTTGCCCCATCGGGATCCAACACTGAAGCTTTCTTT. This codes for CSVAPSGSNTEAFF.

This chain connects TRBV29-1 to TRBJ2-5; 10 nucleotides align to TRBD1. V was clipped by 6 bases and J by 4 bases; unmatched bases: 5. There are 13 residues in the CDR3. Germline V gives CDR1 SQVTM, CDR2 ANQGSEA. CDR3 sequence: CSVGTGVRETQYF. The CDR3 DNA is TGCAGCGTGGGGACAGGGGTGAGAGAGACCCAGTACTTC.

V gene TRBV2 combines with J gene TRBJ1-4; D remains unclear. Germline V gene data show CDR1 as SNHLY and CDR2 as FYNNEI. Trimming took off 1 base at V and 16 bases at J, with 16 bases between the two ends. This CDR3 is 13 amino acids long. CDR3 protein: CASSEGSALREFF. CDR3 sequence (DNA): TGTGCCAGCAGTGAAGGAAGTGCCCTCCGAGAGTTTTTT.

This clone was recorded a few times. DNA for the CDR3: TGTGCCAGCAGTTACTCCCCTCCCGGAAAACTGTTTTTT. It translates to CASSYSPPGKLFF. The J gene is TRBJ1-4, the V gene TRBV6-5; D is undetermined. The CDR3 length is 13 residues. Trimming removed 0 bases at V and 10 bases at J, with 9 bases between. Germline assignment: CDR1 MNHEY and CDR2 SVGAGI.

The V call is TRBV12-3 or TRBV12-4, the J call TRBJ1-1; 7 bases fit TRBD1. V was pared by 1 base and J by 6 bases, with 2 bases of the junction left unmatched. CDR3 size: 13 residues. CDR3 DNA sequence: TGTGCCAGCAGTTTAGGGCAGGGGGCTGAAGCTTTCTTT. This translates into CASSLGQGAEAFF.

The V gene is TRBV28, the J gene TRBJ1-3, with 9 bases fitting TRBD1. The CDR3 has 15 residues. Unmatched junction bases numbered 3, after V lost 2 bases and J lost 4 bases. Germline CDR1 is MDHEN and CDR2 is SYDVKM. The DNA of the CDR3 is TGTGCCAGCAGTTTAGGACAGGGGAACGGAAACACCATATATTTT. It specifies CASSLGQGNGNTIYF. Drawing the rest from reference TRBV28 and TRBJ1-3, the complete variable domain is DVKVTQSSRYLVKRTGEKVFLECVQDMDHENMFWYRQDPGLGLRLIYFSYDVKMKEKGDIPEGYSVSREKKERFSLILESASTNQTSMYLCASSLGQGNGNTIYFGEGSWLTVV.

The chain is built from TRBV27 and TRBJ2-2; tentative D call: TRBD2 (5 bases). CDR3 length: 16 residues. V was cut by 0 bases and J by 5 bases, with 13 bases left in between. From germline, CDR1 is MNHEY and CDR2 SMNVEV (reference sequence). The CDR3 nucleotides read TGTGCCAGCAGTTTATCTGGGCGGGTGAGAACCGGGGAGCTGTTTTTT. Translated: CASSLSGRVRTGELFF.

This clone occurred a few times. The CDR3 DNA sequence: TGTGCCAGCAGCCAACTAGACAGACCCTATGGCTACACCTTC. It codes for CASSQLDRPYGYTF. This chain uses TRBV3-1 (or the pseudogene TRBV3-2) with TRBJ1-2, with D possibly being TRBD1 (5 bases). CDR3 length equals 14 residues. Germline values: CDR1 LGHDT, CDR2 YNNKEL (reference sequence). Trimming took 2 bases from V and 4 from J, leaving 11 bases between them.